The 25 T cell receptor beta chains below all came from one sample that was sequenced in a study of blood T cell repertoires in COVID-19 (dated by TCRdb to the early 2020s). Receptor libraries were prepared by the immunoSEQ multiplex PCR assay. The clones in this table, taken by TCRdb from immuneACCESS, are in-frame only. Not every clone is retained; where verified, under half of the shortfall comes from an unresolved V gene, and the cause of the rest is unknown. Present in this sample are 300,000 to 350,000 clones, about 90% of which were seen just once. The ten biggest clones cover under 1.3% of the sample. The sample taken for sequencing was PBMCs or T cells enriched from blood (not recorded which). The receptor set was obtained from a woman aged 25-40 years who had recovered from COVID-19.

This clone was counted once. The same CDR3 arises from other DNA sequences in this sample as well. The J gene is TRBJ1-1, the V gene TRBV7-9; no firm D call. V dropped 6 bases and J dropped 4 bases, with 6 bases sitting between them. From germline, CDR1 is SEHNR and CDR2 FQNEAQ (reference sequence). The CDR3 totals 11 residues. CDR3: CASSRGTEAFF. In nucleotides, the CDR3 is TGTGCCAGCAGTCGGGGCACTGAAGCTTTCTTT. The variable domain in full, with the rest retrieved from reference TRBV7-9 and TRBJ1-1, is DTGVSQNPRHKITKRGQNVTFRCDPISEHNRLYWYRQTLGQGPEFLTYFQNEAQLEKSRLLSDRFSAERPKGSFSTLEIQRTEQGDSAMYLCASSRGTEAFFGQGTRLTVV.

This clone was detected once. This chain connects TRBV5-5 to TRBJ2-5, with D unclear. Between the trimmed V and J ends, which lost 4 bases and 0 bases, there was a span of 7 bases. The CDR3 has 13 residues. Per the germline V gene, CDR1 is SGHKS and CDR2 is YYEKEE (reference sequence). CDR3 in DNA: TGTGCCAGCAGCCTTGTAAACCAAGAGACCCAGTACTTC. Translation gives CASSLVNQETQYF.

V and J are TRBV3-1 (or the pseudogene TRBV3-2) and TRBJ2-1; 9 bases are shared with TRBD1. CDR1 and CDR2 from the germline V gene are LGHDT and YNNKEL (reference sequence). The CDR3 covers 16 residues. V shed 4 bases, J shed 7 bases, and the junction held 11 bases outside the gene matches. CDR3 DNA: TGTGCCAGCAGCCGAAATACCGGGACAGGGCAAAATGAGCAGTTCTTC. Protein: CASSRNTGTGQNEQFF.

CDR3 loop: CASSDGTHTQETQYF. The CDR3, as DNA: TGTGCCAGCAGCGACGGGACTCATACCCAAGAGACCCAGTACTTC. This chain uses TRBV9 with TRBJ2-5, with D possibly TRBD2 on 6 matching bases. Germline loops: CDR1 SGDLS, CDR2 YYNGEE. The CDR3 contains 15 residues. V was clipped by 3 bases and J by 1 base, with 13 bases between them.

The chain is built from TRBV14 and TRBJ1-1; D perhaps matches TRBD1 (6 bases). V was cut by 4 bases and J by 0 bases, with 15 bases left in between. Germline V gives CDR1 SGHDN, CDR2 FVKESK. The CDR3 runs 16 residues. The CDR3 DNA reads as TGTGCCAGCAGCCCATTCCGACAGGCCATGAACACTGAAGCTTTCTTT. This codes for CASSPFRQAMNTEAFF.

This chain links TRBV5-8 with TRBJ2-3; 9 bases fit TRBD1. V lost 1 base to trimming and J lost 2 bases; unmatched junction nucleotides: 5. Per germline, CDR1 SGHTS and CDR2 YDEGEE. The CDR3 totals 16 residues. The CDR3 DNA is TGTGCCAGCAGCTTGTCCGGGACAGGGTCCACAGATACGCAGTATTTT. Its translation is CASSLSGTGSTDTQYF.

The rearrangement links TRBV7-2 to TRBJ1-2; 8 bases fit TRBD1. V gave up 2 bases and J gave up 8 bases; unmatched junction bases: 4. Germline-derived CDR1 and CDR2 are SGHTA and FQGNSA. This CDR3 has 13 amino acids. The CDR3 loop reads CASSLQGARGYTF. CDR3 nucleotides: TGTGCCAGCAGCTTACAGGGGGCGCGAGGCTACACCTTC.

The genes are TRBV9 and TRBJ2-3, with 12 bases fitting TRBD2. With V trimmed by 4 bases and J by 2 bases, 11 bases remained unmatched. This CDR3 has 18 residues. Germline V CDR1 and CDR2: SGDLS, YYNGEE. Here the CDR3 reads CASSPSLAGGRDTDTQYF. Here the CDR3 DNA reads TGTGCCAGCAGCCCGAGCCTAGCGGGGGGGCGAGACACAGATACGCAGTATTTT.

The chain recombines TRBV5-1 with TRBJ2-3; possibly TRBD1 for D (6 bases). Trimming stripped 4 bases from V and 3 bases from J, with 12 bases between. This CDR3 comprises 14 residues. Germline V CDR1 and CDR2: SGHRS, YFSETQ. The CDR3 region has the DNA TGCGCCAGCAGCCTCGGACAGAGAACAGATACGCAGTATTTT. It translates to CASSLGQRTDTQYF.

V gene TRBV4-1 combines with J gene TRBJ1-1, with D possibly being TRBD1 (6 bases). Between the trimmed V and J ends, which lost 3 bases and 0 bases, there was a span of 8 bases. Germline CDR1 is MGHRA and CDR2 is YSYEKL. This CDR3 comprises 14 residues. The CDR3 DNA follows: TGCGCCAGCAGCCATCGACAGGTGAACACTGAAGCTTTCTTT. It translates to CASSHRQVNTEAFF.

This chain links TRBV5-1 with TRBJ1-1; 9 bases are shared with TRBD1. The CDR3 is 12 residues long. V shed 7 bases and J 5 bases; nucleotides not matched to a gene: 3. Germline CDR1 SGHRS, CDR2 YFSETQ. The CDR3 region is CASGTGSTEAFF. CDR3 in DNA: TGCGCCAGCGGGACAGGGAGTACTGAAGCTTTCTTT. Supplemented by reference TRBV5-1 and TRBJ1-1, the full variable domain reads KAGVTQTPRYLIKTRGQQVTLSCSPISGHRSVSWYQQTPGQGLQFLFEYFSETQRNKGNFPGRFSGRQFSNSRSEMNVSTLELGDSALYLCASGTGSTEAFFGQGTRLTVV.

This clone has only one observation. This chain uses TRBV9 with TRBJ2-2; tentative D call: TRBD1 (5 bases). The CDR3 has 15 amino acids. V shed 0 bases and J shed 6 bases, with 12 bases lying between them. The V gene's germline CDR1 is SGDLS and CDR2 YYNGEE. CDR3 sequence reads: CASSVGAGSAGELFF. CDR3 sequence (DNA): TGTGCCAGCAGCGTAGGTGCAGGGTCGGCCGGGGAGCTGTTTTTT.

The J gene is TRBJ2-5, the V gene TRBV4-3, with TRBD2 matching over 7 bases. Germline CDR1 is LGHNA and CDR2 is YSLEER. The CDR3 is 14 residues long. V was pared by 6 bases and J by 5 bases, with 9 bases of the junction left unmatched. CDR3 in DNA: TGCGCCAGCAGTCCCGGACTAGAAATGGAGACCCAGTACTTC. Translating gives CASSPGLEMETQYF.

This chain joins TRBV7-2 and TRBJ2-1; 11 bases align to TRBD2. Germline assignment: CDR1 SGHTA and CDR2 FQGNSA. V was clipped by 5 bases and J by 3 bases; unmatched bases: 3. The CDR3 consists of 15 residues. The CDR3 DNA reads TGTGCCAGCAGCCTTAGCGGGGGGGACTACAATGAGCAGTTCTTC. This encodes CASSLSGGDYNEQFF.

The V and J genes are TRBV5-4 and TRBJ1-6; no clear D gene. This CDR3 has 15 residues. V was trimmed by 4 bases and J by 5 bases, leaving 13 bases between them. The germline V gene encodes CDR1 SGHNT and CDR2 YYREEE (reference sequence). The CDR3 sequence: CASSPTMADNSPLHF. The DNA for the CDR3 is TGTGCCAGCAGCCCAACGATGGCAGATAATTCACCCCTCCACTTT.

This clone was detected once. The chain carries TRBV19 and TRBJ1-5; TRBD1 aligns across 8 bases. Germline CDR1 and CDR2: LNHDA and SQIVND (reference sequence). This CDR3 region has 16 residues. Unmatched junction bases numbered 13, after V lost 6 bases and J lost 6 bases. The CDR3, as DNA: TGTGCCAGTAGACGCCAGCGGCAGGGGGCGGCTCAGCCCCAGCATTTT. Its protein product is CASRRQRQGAAQPQHF.

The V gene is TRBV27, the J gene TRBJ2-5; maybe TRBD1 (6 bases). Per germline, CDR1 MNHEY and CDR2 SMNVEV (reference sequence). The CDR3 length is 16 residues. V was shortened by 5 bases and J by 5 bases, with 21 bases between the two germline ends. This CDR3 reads CASSTRGSRLPETQYF. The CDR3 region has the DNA TGTGCCAGCAGTACCAGGGGTTCAAGACTTCCGGAGACCCAGTACTTC.

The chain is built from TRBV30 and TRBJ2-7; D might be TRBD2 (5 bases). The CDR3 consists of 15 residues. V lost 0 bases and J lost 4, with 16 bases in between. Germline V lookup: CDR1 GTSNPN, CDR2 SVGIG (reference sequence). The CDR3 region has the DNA TGTGCCTGGAGTGTAGGCGGGCTGGTGAGATACGAGCAGTACTTC. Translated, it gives CAWSVGGLVRYEQYF. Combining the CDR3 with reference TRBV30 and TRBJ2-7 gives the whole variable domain SQTIHQWPATLVQPVGSPLSLECTVEGTSNPNLYWYRQAAGRGLQLLFYSVGIGQISSEVPQNLSASRPQDRQFILSSKKLLLSDSGFYLCAWSVGGLVRYEQYFGPGTRLTVT.

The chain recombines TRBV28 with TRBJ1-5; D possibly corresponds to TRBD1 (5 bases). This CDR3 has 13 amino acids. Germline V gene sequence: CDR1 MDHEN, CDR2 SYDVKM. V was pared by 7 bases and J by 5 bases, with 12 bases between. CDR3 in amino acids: CASNQGVDQPQHF. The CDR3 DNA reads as TGTGCCAGCAACCAAGGGGTGGATCAGCCCCAGCATTTT.

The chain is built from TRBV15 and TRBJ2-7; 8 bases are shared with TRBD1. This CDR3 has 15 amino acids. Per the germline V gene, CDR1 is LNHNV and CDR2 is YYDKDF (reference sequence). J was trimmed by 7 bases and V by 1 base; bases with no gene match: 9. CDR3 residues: CATSRGGQGAGEQYF. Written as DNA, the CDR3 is TGTGCCACCAGCAGAGGCGGTCAGGGGGCGGGGGAGCAGTACTTC.

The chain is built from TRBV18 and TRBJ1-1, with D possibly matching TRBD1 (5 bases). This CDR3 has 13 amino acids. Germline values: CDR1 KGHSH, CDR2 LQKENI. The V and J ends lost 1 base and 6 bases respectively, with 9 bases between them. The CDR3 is CASSPLGAAEAFF. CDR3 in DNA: TGTGCCAGCTCACCACTAGGGGCAGCTGAAGCTTTCTTT.

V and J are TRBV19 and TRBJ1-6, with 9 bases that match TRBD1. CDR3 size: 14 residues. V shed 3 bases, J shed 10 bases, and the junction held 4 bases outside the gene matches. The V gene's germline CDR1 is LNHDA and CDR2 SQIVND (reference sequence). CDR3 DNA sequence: TGTGCCAGTAGTATGGACAGGGGAAGGTCACCCCTCCACTTT. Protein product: CASSMDRGRSPLHF.

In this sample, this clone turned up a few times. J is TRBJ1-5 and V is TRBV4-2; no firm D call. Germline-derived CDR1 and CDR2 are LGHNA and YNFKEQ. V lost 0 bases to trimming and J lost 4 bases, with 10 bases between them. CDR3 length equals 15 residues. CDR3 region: CASSQERISNQPQHF. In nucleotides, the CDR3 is TGTGCCAGCAGCCAAGAGCGAATTTCAAATCAGCCCCAGCATTTT.

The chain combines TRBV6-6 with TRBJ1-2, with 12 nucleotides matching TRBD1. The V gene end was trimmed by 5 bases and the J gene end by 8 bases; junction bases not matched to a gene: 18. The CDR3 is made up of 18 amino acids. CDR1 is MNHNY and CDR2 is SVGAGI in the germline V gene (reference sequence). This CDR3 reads CASSLNPRRDRGLQGYTF. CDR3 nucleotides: TGTGCCAGCAGTCTAAACCCGCGGCGGGACAGGGGGCTACAAGGCTACACCTTC.

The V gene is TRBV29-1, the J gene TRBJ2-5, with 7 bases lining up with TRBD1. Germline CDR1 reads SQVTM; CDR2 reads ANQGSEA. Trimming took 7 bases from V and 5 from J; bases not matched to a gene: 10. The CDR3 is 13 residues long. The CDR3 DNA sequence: TGCAGCGCCAGACAGGGAGTAGGGGAGACCCAGTACTTC. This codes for CSARQGVGETQYF.